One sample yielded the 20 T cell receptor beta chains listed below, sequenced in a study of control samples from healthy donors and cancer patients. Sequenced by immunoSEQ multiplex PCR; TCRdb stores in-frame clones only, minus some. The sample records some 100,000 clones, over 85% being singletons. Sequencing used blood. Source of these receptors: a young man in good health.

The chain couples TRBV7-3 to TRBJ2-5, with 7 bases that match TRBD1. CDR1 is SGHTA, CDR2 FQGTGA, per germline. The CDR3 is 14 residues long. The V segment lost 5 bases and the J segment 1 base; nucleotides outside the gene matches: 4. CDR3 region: CASSLTGFQETQYF. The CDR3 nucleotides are TGTGCCAGCAGCCTGACAGGGTTCCAAGAGACCCAGTACTTC. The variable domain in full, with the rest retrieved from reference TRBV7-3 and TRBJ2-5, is GAGVSQTPSNKVTEKGKYVELRCDPISGHTALYWYRQSLGQGPEFLIYFQGTGAADDSGLPNDRFFAVRPEGSVSTLKIQRTERGDSAVYLCASSLTGFQETQYFGPGTRLLVL.

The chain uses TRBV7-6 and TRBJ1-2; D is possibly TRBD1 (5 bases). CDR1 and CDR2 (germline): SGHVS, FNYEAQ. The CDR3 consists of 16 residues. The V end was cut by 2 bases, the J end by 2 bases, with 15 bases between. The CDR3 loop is CASSLRSQGGNYGYTF. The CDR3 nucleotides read TGTGCCAGCAGCTTAAGATCCCAGGGAGGGAACTATGGCTACACCTTC.

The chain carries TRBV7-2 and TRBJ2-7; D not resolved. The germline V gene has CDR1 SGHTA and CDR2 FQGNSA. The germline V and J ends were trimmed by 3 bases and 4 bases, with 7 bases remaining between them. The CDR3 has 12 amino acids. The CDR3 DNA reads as TGTGCCAGCAGCTTGGCTCGTTACGAGCAGTACTTC. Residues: CASSLARYEQYF.

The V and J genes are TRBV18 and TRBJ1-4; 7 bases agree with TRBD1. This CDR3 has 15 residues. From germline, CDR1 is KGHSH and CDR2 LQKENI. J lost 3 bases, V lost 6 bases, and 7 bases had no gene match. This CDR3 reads CASSPPGQPNEKLFF. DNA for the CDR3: TGTGCCAGCTCGCCGCCGGGACAGCCTAATGAAAAACTGTTTTTT.

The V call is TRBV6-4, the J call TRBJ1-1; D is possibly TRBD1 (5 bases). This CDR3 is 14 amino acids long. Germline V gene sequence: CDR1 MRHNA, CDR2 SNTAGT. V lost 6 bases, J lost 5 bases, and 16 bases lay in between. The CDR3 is CASSPGGDGTEAFF. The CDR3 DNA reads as TGTGCCAGCAGCCCGGGAGGGGACGGGACTGAAGCTTTCTTT.

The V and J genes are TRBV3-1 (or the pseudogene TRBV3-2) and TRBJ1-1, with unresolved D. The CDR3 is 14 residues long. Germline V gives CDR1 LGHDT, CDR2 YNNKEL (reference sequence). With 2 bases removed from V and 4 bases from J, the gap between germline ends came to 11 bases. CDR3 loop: CASSQFSLSTEAFF. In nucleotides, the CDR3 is TGTGCCAGCAGCCAATTTTCGCTGAGCACTGAAGCTTTCTTT.

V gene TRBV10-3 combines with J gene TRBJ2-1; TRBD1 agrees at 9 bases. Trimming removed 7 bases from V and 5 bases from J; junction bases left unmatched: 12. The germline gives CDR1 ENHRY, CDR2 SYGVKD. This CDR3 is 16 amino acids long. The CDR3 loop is CAITEGDRVENNEQFF. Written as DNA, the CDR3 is TGTGCCATCACCGAGGGGGACAGGGTAGAAAACAATGAGCAGTTCTTC.

CDR3 DNA: TGTGCCTGGAGTGTACGGGGGGGTCCTGAAGCTTTCTTT. Translated, it gives CAWSVRGGPEAFF. The V call is TRBV30, the J call TRBJ1-1; tentatively, D is TRBD1 (5 bases). V dropped 0 bases and J dropped 6 bases, with 11 bases sitting between them. CDR1 is GTSNPN, CDR2 SVGIG, per germline (reference sequence). The CDR3 totals 13 residues.

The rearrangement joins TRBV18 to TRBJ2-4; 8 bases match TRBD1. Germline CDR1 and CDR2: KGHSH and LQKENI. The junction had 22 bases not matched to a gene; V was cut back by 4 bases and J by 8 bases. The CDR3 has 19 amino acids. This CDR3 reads CASSLGQGLNIAPGDIQYF. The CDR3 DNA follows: TGTGCCAGCTCACTCGGACAGGGCCTAAATATAGCCCCCGGGGACATTCAGTACTTC.

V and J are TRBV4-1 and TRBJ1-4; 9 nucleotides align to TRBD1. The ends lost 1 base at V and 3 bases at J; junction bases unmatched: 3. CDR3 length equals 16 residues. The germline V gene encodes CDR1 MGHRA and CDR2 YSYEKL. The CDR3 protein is CASSQGTGGSNEKLFF. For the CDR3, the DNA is TGCGCCAGCAGCCAAGGAACAGGGGGCTCTAATGAAAAACTGTTTTTT.

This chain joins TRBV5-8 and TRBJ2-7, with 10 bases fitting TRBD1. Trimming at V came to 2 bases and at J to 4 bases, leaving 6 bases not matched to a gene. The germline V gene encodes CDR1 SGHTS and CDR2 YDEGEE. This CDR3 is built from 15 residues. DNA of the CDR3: TGTGCCAGCAGCTTCCCGGGACAGGGGTTATACGAGCAGTACTTC. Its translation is CASSFPGQGLYEQYF.

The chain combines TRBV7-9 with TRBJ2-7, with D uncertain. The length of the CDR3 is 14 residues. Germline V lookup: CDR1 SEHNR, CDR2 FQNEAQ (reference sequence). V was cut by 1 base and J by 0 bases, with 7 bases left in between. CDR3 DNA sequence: TGTGCCAGCAGCTTAGAGGTCACCTCCTACGAGCAGTACTTC. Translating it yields CASSLEVTSYEQYF.

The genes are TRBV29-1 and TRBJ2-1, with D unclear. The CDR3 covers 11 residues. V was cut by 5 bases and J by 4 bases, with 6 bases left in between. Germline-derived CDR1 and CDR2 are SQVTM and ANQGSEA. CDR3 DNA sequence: TGCAGCGTTTACAGTTACAATGAGCAGTTCTTC. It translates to CSVYSYNEQFF.

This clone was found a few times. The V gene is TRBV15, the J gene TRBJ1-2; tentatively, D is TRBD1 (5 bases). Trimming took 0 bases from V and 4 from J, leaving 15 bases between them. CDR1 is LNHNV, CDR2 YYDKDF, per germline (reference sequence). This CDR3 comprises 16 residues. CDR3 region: CATSRDGRDSLYGYTF. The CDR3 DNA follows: TGTGCCACCAGCAGAGATGGCAGGGACTCACTCTATGGCTACACCTTC.

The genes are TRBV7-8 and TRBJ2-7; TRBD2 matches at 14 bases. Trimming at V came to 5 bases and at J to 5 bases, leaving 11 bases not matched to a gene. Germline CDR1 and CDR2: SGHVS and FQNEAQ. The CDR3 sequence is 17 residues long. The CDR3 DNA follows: TGTGCCAGCAGCGGGGGACTAGCGGGAGCTAAGGGCGACGAGCAGTACTTC. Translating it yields CASSGGLAGAKGDEQYF. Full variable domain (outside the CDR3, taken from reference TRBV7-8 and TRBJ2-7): GAGVSQSPRYKVAKRGQDVALRCDPISGHVSLFWYQQALGQGPEFLTYFQNEAQLDKSGLPSDRFFAERPEGSVSTLKIQRTQQEDSAVYLCASSGGLAGAKGDEQYFGPGTRLTVT.

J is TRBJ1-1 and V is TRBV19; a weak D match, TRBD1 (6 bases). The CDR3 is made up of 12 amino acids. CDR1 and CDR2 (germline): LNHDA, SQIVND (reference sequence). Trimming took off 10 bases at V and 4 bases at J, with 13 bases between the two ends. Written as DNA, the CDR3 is TGTGCCACCGTCGCAGGGGTCACTGAAGCTTTCTTT. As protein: CATVAGVTEAFF.

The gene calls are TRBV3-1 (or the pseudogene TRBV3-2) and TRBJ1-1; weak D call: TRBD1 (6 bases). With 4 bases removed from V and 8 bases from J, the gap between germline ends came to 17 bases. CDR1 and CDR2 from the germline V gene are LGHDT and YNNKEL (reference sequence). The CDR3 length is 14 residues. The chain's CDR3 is CASSLGGSLGEAFF. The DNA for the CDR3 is TGTGCCAGCAGCCTAGGGGGGTCACTCGGCGAAGCTTTCTTT.

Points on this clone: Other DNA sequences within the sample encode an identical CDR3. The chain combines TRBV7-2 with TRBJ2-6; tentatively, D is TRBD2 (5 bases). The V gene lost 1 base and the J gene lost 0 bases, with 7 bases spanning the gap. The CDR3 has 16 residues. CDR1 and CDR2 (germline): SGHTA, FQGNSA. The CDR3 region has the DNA TGTGCCAGCAGCTTAGGAGGAGGCTCTGGGGCCAACGTCCTGACTTTC. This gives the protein CASSLGGGSGANVLTF.

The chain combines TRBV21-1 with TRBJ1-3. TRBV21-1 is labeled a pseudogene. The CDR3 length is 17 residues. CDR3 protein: CASSPSIGEFVENTIYF. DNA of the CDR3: TGTGCCAGCAGCCCAAGCATCGGGGAGTTTGTGGAGAACACCATATATTTT.

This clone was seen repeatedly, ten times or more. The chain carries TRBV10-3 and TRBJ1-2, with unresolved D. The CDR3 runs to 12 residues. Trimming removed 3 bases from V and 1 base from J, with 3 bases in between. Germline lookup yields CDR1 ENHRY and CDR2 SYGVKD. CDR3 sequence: CAISDGNYGYTF. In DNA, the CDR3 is TGTGCCATCAGTGATGGTAACTATGGCTACACCTTC.